Below, 22 T cell receptor beta chains from the same sample are listed, as sequenced in a study of PD-1 blockade in classical Hodgkin lymphoma. Sequenced by immunoSEQ multiplex PCR; TCRdb stores in-frame clones only, minus some. The sample holds tens of thousands of clones, about 77% seen once. The time point was: cycle 4 day 1 (C4D1), after less than 7 weeks of nivolumab. Exposure to brentuximab vedotin varied, and each patient had relapsed following autologous stem cell transplantation. This material consisted of peripheral blood mononuclear cells (PBMCs), taken before the fourth cycle of nivolumab. These receptors originate from a human donor with classical Hodgkin lymphoma.

This clone was observed many times. The same CDR3 also results from other DNA sequences found in this sample. For the CDR3, the DNA is TGCGCCAGCAGCCAAGATCGGGGGCAGTCAAATGAAAAACTGTTTTTT. Protein: CASSQDRGQSNEKLFF. This chain joins TRBV4-3 and TRBJ1-4, with a possible D match to TRBD1 (6 bases). V gave up 0 bases and J gave up 5 bases, with 13 bases separating them. The CDR3 loop spans 16 amino acids. In germline, CDR1 is LGHNA, CDR2 YSLEER.

This rearrangement joins TRBV28 to TRBJ2-4; TRBD1 agrees at 8 bases. The CDR3 runs 16 residues. Unmatched junction bases numbered 13, after V lost 6 bases and J lost 6 bases. Germline V CDR1 and CDR2: MDHEN, SYDVKM. The CDR3 nucleotides read TGTGCCAGCAGCCCCAGGGGGCGAGGGACCCCAAACATTCAGTACTTC. It specifies CASSPRGRGTPNIQYF.

CDR3 bases: TGTGCCAGCAGCATAACTAGCGGCGAGACCCAGTACTTC. Encoded protein: CASSITSGETQYF. The chain is built from TRBV7-2 and TRBJ2-5; 8 positions match TRBD2. CDR1 and CDR2 (germline): SGHTA, FQGNSA. V shed 5 bases and J 5 bases; nucleotides not matched to a gene: 4. The CDR3 is 13 residues long.

The rearrangement joins TRBV18 to TRBJ2-2; the match to TRBD2 covers 8 bases. The CDR3 runs 16 residues. Germline CDR1 is KGHSH and CDR2 is LQKENI. The V and J ends lost 2 bases and 4 bases, in that order; junction bases with no gene match: 6. The CDR3: CASSPDGGAFTGELFF. CDR3 in DNA: TGTGCCAGCTCACCAGACGGGGGGGCCTTCACCGGGGAGCTGTTTTTT.

This clone came up a few times. V and J are TRBV7-3 and TRBJ2-7; TRBD2 matches 12 bases. Germline CDR1 and CDR2: SGHTA and FQGTGA. This CDR3 has 18 amino acids. The J segment lost 5 bases and the V segment lost 0 bases, leaving 11 bases of the junction unmatched. The CDR3 bases are TGTGCCAGCAGCTTAACGCTTCTAGCGGGAGGGCCTAGCGACGAGCAGTACTTC. Its translation is CASSLTLLAGGPSDEQYF.

This rearrangement joins TRBV5-1 to TRBJ1-2, with 8 positions matching TRBD1. The CDR3 loop spans 15 amino acids. The V segment lost 4 bases and the J segment 4 bases; nucleotides outside the gene matches: 9. Germline lookup yields CDR1 SGHRS and CDR2 YFSETQ. The DNA for the CDR3 is TGCGCCAGCAGCGGACAGGGACTTGGCTTCTATGGCTACACCTTC. Amino acids: CASSGQGLGFYGYTF.

V and J are TRBV28 and TRBJ2-3; 8 bases fit TRBD1. The trim removed 4 bases at V and 5 bases at J, leaving 14 bases unmatched. CDR3 length equals 17 residues. The germline gives CDR1 MDHEN, CDR2 SYDVKM. The CDR3 region has the DNA TGTGCCAGCAGTTCGCTCCGGGACAGGCGACTCCTAGATACGCAGTATTTT. Its translation is CASSSLRDRRLLDTQYF.

This chain joins TRBV7-9 and TRBJ2-3; a possible D gene is TRBD1 (5 bases). CDR3 size: 16 residues. Germline CDR1 reads SEHNR; CDR2 reads FQNEAQ (reference sequence). V lost 5 bases and J 6 bases, leaving 21 bases between the germline ends. CDR3 DNA: TGTGCCAGCAGCCCCTCCCTCCGGTCGACAGCGGATACGCAGTATTTT. Encoded protein: CASSPSLRSTADTQYF. The variable domain in full, with the rest retrieved from reference TRBV7-9 and TRBJ2-3, is DTGVSQNPRHKITKRGQNVTFRCDPISEHNRLYWYRQTLGQGPEFLTYFQNEAQLEKSRLLSDRFSAERPKGSFSTLEIQRTEQGDSAMYLCASSPSLRSTADTQYFGPGTRLTVL.

This chain joins TRBV2 and TRBJ2-7, with a possible D match to TRBD1 (6 bases). The V gene lost 6 bases and the J gene lost 3 bases, with 15 bases spanning the gap. This CDR3 has 14 residues. Germline CDR1 SNHLY, CDR2 FYNNEI. In DNA, the CDR3 is TGTGCCAGCAGCACCCCCGGGACAATCTACGAGCAGTACTTC. It is translated as CASSTPGTIYEQYF. Based on the CDR3 plus reference TRBV2 and TRBJ2-7, the full variable domain is EPEVTQTPSHQVTQMGQEVILRCVPISNHLYFYWYRQILGQKVEFLVSFYNNEISEKSEIFDDQFSVERPDGSNFTLKIRSTKLEDSAMYFCASSTPGTIYEQYFGPGTRLTVT.

The V call is TRBV4-3, the J call TRBJ1-4; D gene ambiguous. Germline CDR1 reads LGHNA; CDR2 reads YSLEER. The CDR3 is 15 amino acids. V lost 5 bases to trimming and J lost 7 bases, with 17 bases between them. CDR3 in amino acids: CASSEIRGRPEKLFF. The CDR3 bases are TGCGCCAGCAGCGAGATAAGAGGGAGACCTGAAAAACTGTTTTTT.

The V call is TRBV7-9, the J call TRBJ2-3; D gene unclear. The CDR3 consists of 14 residues. V was cut by 1 base and J by 0 bases, with 5 bases left in between. The germline V gene has CDR1 SEHNR and CDR2 FQNEAQ (reference sequence). In DNA, the CDR3 is TGTGCCAGCAGCTTAGGACAAAGCACAGATACGCAGTATTTT. Amino acids: CASSLGQSTDTQYF. The variable domain in full, with the rest retrieved from reference TRBV7-9 and TRBJ2-3, is DTGVSQNPRHKITKRGQNVTFRCDPISEHNRLYWYRQTLGQGPEFLTYFQNEAQLEKSRLLSDRFSAERPKGSFSTLEIQRTEQGDSAMYLCASSLGQSTDTQYFGPGTRLTVL.

Of note for this clone: Other nucleotide sequences in the sample specify the same CDR3. V is TRBV6-5 and J is TRBJ1-5; no reliable D call. This CDR3 spans 13 amino acids. Germline assignment: CDR1 MNHEY and CDR2 SVGAGI. The ends were cut back, 0 bases at V and 7 bases at J, with 7 bases in the middle. The CDR3 DNA follows: TGTGCCAGCAGTTACTCGAAAGGGCAGCCCCAGCATTTT. Encoded protein: CASSYSKGQPQHF.

About this clone itself: The junction does not match germline at one end; this may be a read error. This chain links TRBV5-1 with TRBJ1-1, with 9 bases aligning to TRBD1. CDR1 and CDR2 (germline): SGHRS, YFSETQ. The CDR3 is 15 residues long. This chain's CDR3 is CANSIGTGFSTEAFF. CDR3 nucleotides: TGCGCCAACAGCATAGGGACAGGGTTCAGCACTGAAGCTTTCTTT. The full variable domain, in which reference TRBV5-1 and TRBJ1-1 provide the parts outside the CDR3, is KAGVTQTPRYLIKTRGQQVTLSCSPISGHRSVSWYQQTPGQGLQFLFEYFSETQRNKGNFPGRFSGRQFSNSRSEMNVSTLELGDSALYLCANSIGTGFSTEAFFGQGTRLTVV.

The V and J genes are TRBV18 and TRBJ2-5; tentatively, D is TRBD1 (5 bases). The germline V gene has CDR1 KGHSH and CDR2 LQKENI. V lost 0 bases, J lost 4 bases, and 15 bases lay in between. The length of the CDR3 is 16 residues. CDR3 region: CASSPPSAGFSETQYF. The DNA of the CDR3 is TGTGCCAGCTCACCACCGTCGGCAGGGTTTTCAGAGACCCAGTACTTC.

This chain connects TRBV7-9 to TRBJ1-3; D remains unclear. This CDR3 is 16 amino acids long. CDR1 and CDR2 (germline): SEHNR, FQNEAQ (reference sequence). The V and J ends lost 5 bases and 0 bases respectively, with 14 bases between them. The CDR3 bases are TGTGCCAGCAGCCCACGGGCAGCGGACTCTGGAAACACCATATATTTT. This gives the protein CASSPRAADSGNTIYF.

The rearrangement links TRBV6-1 to TRBJ2-1; no reliable D call. Germline CDR1 and CDR2: MNHNS and SASEGT. V was cut by 6 bases and J by 5 bases, with 8 bases left in between. This CDR3 contains 12 residues. In nucleotides, the CDR3 is TGTGCCAGCAGCCCCGGTAACAATGAGCAGTTCTTC. Translating gives CASSPGNNEQFF.

The table lists this clone with a few counts. This sequence joins TRBV5-4 and TRBJ1-1; perhaps TRBD1 as D (5 bases). CDR1 SGHNT and CDR2 YYREEE come from the germline V gene (reference sequence). The CDR3 is made up of 14 amino acids. With 0 bases removed from V and 5 bases from J, the gap between germline ends came to 11 bases. This CDR3 reads CASSLGGGGTEAFF. The CDR3 DNA is TGTGCCAGCAGCTTGGGCGGGGGTGGTACTGAAGCTTTCTTT.

The gene calls are TRBV19 and TRBJ1-5; D call uncertain. The germline V gene has CDR1 LNHDA and CDR2 SQIVND (reference sequence). V was trimmed by 3 bases and J by 0 bases, leaving 9 bases between them. CDR3 length equals 15 residues. The chain's CDR3 is CASSIRKYSNQPQHF. CDR3 sequence (DNA): TGTGCCAGTAGTATTCGGAAATATAGCAATCAGCCCCAGCATTTT.

This clone was detected only a few times. The gene calls are TRBV19 and TRBJ1-2, with D possibly TRBD1 on 6 matching bases. Germline V gene lookup returns CDR1 LNHDA and CDR2 SQIVND (reference sequence). Trimming removed 3 bases from V and 5 bases from J, with 19 bases in between. The CDR3 runs to 16 residues. DNA of the CDR3: TGTGCCAGTAGTATTCCGGGACATCAGACCCGATATGGCTACACCTTC. It encodes CASSIPGHQTRYGYTF.

Turning to this clone: The junction departs from germline at one end; a sequencing error may be responsible. The chain employs TRBV7-6 and TRBJ2-2; D possibly matches TRBD1 or TRBD2 (5 bases each). This CDR3 contains 16 residues. The germline CDR1 and CDR2 sequences are SGHVS and FNYEAQ. The DNA for the CDR3 is TGTGCCAGCAGATTAGAGGGGTTTCTGAACACCGGGGAGCTGTTTTTT. Protein sequence: CASRLEGFLNTGELFF. Complete variable domain (other parts from reference TRBV7-6 and TRBJ2-2): GAGVSQSPRYKVTKRGQDVALRCDPISGHVSLYWYRQALGQGPEFLTYFNYEAQQDKSGLPNDRFSAERPEGSISTLTIQRTEQRDSAMYRCASRLEGFLNTGELFFGEGSRLTVL.

The chain links TRBV18 to TRBJ2-7; 9 nucleotides agree with TRBD2. This CDR3 region has 15 residues. Germline CDR1 and CDR2: KGHSH and LQKENI. V was pared by 3 bases and J by 3 bases, with 6 bases of the junction left unmatched. The CDR3 DNA follows: TGTGCCAGCTCACCGATAGCGGGGGTGGTCTACGAGCAGTACTTC. This codes for CASSPIAGVVYEQYF.

The gene calls are TRBV12-5 and TRBJ1-2; D is possibly TRBD1 (5 bases). The V end was cut by 5 bases, the J end by 8 bases, with 12 bases between. The CDR3 has 12 residues. Germline-derived CDR1 and CDR2 are LGHNT and FRNRAP. The CDR3 spells CASGGRYRGYTF. CDR3 coding DNA: TGTGCTAGTGGTGGACGCTACAGGGGCTACACCTTC.